The 11 T cell receptor beta chains below were found in one sample sequenced in a study of T cell responses to AZD1222 COVID-19 vaccine. The data were produced by immunoSEQ multiplex PCR, yet TCRdb's version contains in-frame clones alone and is incomplete. The repertoire holds about 94,000 clones, with 85% as singletons. This specimen consisted of peripheral blood, obtained 28 days after the second AZD1222 dose. Every receptor here comes from an adult who received the AZD1222 COVID-19 vaccine.

The chain couples TRBV18 to TRBJ2-7; TRBD1 aligns across 7 bases. The CDR3 has 15 amino acids. Germline V gene sequence: CDR1 KGHSH, CDR2 LQKENI. The V gene end was trimmed by 2 bases and the J gene end by 6 bases; junction bases not matched to a gene: 10. CDR3 bases: TGTGCCAGCTCACCAAACTCGAGGGGGCTAGGCGAGCAGTACTTC. Its protein product is CASSPNSRGLGEQYF.

The chain is built from TRBV2 and TRBJ2-2; 11 nucleotides agree with TRBD2. J gave up 0 bases and V 7 bases, and 1 base lay outside the gene matches. This CDR3 has 15 residues. Germline CDR1 and CDR2: SNHLY and FYNNEI. The CDR3 nucleotides read TGTGCCAGCACGGGACTAGCGGCGAACACCGGGGAGCTGTTTTTT. Its translation: CASTGLAANTGELFF.

The chain uses TRBV20-1 and TRBJ2-1; TRBD2 matches at 12 bases. The CDR3 loop spans 17 amino acids. From germline, CDR1 is DFQATT and CDR2 SNEGSKA (reference sequence). The trim removed 3 bases at V and 5 bases at J, leaving 11 bases unmatched. The CDR3 nucleotides read TGCAGTGCTAGTAAACTAGCGGGAGGATTGGCCGACAATGAGCAGTTCTTC. This translates into CSASKLAGGLADNEQFF.

V gene TRBV7-3 combines with J gene TRBJ1-3; a weak D match, TRBD1 (6 bases). The CDR3 has 14 residues. Germline lookup yields CDR1 SGHTA and CDR2 FQGTGA. Trimming cost V 5 bases and J 1 base, with 9 bases left between them. The CDR3 loop reads CASSPQGSGNTIYF. CDR3 nucleotide sequence: TGTGCCAGCAGCCCACAGGGATCTGGAAACACCATATATTTT.

This sequence joins TRBV4-1 and TRBJ1-5; tentatively, D is TRBD1 (5 bases). Trimming removed 0 bases from V and 2 bases from J, with 11 bases in between. The CDR3 is made up of 16 amino acids. Germline values: CDR1 MGHRA, CDR2 YSYEKL. As DNA, the CDR3 is TGCGCCAGCAGCCAAGACCCCCGAGGGGGCAATCAGCCCCAGCATTTT. It yields the protein CASSQDPRGGNQPQHF.

This sequence joins TRBV21-1 and TRBJ2-5; no DNA check was done on the table's D call, TRBD1. TRBV21-1 counts as a pseudogene. There are 16 residues in the CDR3. In nucleotides, the CDR3 is TGTGCCAGCAGCGGCCGGAGAGGGACATTCCAAGAGACCCAGTACTTC. As protein: CASSGRRGTFQETQYF.

This clone was picked up a small number of times. The identical CDR3 is also encoded by other nucleotide sequences in the sample. The chain uses TRBV7-2 and TRBJ2-1; D uncertain. The CDR3 contains 15 residues. Trimming stripped 1 base from V and 0 bases from J, with 7 bases between. Per germline, CDR1 SGHTA and CDR2 FQGNSA. The CDR3 is CASSLGSSSYNEQFF. The CDR3 region has the DNA TGTGCCAGCAGCTTAGGATCGAGCTCCTACAATGAGCAGTTCTTC.

The V gene is TRBV20-1, the J gene TRBJ2-5; D gene uncertain. Germline assignment: CDR1 DFQATT and CDR2 SNEGSKA (reference sequence). Trimming took off 5 bases at V and 5 bases at J, with 9 bases between the two ends. This CDR3 has 11 amino acids. The CDR3 sequence is CSAGNGETQYF. The CDR3 nucleotides are TGCAGTGCTGGAAACGGTGAGACCCAGTACTTC.

V is TRBV9 and J is TRBJ1-3, with D uncertain. Between the trimmed V and J ends, which lost 0 bases and 0 bases, there was a span of 7 bases. The CDR3 sequence is 15 residues long. Per germline, CDR1 SGDLS and CDR2 YYNGEE. The CDR3 DNA reads as TGTGCCAGCAGCGTAGTCGCAGGCTCTGGAAACACCATATATTTT. Its protein product is CASSVVAGSGNTIYF. The variable domain in full, with the rest retrieved from reference TRBV9 and TRBJ1-3, is DSGVTQTPKHLITATGQRVTLRCSPRSGDLSVYWYQQSLDQGLQFLIQYYNGEERAKGNILERFSAQQFPDLHSELNLSSLELGDSALYFCASSVVAGSGNTIYFGEGSWLTVV.

This chain joins TRBV19 and TRBJ1-1; a possible D gene is TRBD1 (5 bases). Germline CDR1 reads LNHDA; CDR2 reads SQIVND (reference sequence). V was clipped by 0 bases and J by 7 bases, with 18 bases between them. The CDR3 has 16 amino acids. The CDR3 loop is CASSIERGGKGVEAFF. The CDR3 bases are TGTGCCAGTAGTATAGAAAGGGGAGGAAAAGGGGTTGAAGCTTTCTTT.

The chain recombines TRBV30 with TRBJ2-2; 7 bases agree with TRBD2. Germline-derived CDR1 and CDR2 are GTSNPN and SVGIG (reference sequence). V lost 8 bases to trimming and J lost 0 bases; unmatched junction nucleotides: 6. This CDR3 contains 14 residues. CDR3 bases: TGTGCCGGATCGAGCGGGGCGAACACCGGGGAGCTGTTTTTT. It specifies CAGSSGANTGELFF.